This record concerns one T cell receptor (beta chain) sequence. Antigen: not known. These data originate in a study of blood T cells in healthy people across ages. The study, taken as a whole, reports: A roughly linear age-dependent decrease characterized TCR beta diversity per million T cells. Researchers deemed the diversity estimates from one million T cells underestimates.

CDR3 size: 13 residues. V shed 6 bases and J shed 9 bases, with 15 bases lying between them. Germline assignment: CDR1 MNHEY and CDR2 SVGEGT. For the second PCR, which ran for roughly 7 to 11 cycles, a sample-barcoded 5' primer and a J-beta primer mix were used. A tag from a template-switch adaptor with 12 random nucleotides marked each cDNA molecule. TCRdb re-called the 5' RACE reads with MiXCR, one entry per CDR3 protein. This sample yields 730,000 or so distinct CDR3 sequences, of which 43% are seen a single time; around 20% belongs to the top ten. The TCR originated in a woman between 55 and 75 years old in good health. The chain couples TRBV6-2 or TRBV6-3 to TRBJ2-1; D possibly corresponds to TRBD2 (5 bases). Input material: blood. CDR3 residues: CASRDSIPPEQFF. The CDR3 region has the DNA TGTGCCAGCAGGGACTCGATTCCGCCTGAGCAGTTCTTC.